This TCR beta chain was obtained from a study of CD8 T cells in ankylosing spondylitis. The CDR3 length is 16 residues. Germline-derived CDR1 and CDR2 are LGHNA and YSLEER. Trimming shortened V by 2 bases and J by 6 bases, and 20 bases separated the two germline ends. A note on this clonotype: The antigen remains undetermined.

TCRdb passed the 5' RACE reads through MiXCR, listing each CDR3 protein once. The data hold some 840,000 distinct CDR3 sequences, with about an eighth observed a single time. Whole-study results and caveats: Disease-linked clones bore a CD8+ phenotype, appearing relatively rarely in peripheral blood. Typical of ankylosing spondylitis blood, it appeared, was a TCR beta motif of eight highly homologous variants. The study looked at matched synovial fluid samples from ankylosing spondylitis patients. Disease-linked clones were reported to be significantly enriched there.

Source material: blood, either unsorted or a sorted T cell fraction (not recorded which). This clonotype originated in a male donor with ankylosing spondylitis. The chain recombines TRBV4-3 with TRBJ2-7, with D maybe TRBD1 (5 bases). The CDR3 DNA reads as TGCGCCAGCAGCCAAACACTATCCCCGCAGGGTCGCGAGCAGTACTTC. Translation: CASSQTLSPQGREQYF.